This TCR beta chain stems from a study of blood T cell repertoires in COVID-19. Profiled with immunoSEQ multiplex PCR; TCRdb holds only in-frame clones, not every one. This table has about 87,000 clones, about 85% appearing once. The V gene's germline CDR1 is SGHDT and CDR2 YYEEEE. V shed 2 bases and J shed 1 base, with 7 bases lying between them. CDR3 length equals 14 residues. Specimen: peripheral blood. The chain employs TRBV5-6 and TRBJ1-5; maybe TRBD1 (5 bases). The receptor was isolated from a woman older than 75 with COVID-19, enrolled during active disease. The CDR3 protein is CASSFRGSNQPQHF. CDR3 in DNA: TGTGCCAGCAGCTTTAGGGGAAGCAATCAGCCCCAGCATTTT.